This T cell receptor beta chain was recovered during a study of cytomegalovirus exposure and HLA in healthy donors. General study findings and limits: Earlier analysis looked at TCR beta V segments, and most were productive about 87% or about 30% of the time.

The study ran its PCR with 60 Vbeta and 13 Jbeta primers. Original analysis: A follow-up analysis tallied about 80 million unique TCR beta chains, roughly 10 million shared. The repertoire was sequenced with immunoSEQ multiplex PCR; TCRdb's copy has only in-frame clones and lacks some. V and J calls plus clone size are reproduced from that table; the DNA served to infer D and trimming. Here the sample spans about 130,000 clones, 60% to 80% being singletons. This clone has more than one count but fewer than ten. Its antigen is undetermined. Though probably carrying unrecorded immune exposures, donors were nominally healthy at sampling. CDR3 length: 16 amino acids. In germline, CDR1 is SGHRS, CDR2 YFSETQ. The germline V and J ends were trimmed by 0 bases and 2 bases, with 11 bases remaining between them.

Material: PBMCs. The chain has TRBV5-1 and TRBJ2-2; D is possibly TRBD1 (5 bases). The clonotype originates from a man aged 50 or older in good health and CMV-seronegative. DNA for the CDR3: TGCGCCAGCAGCTTGGCAGGGTATTTTAACACCGGGGAGCTGTTTTTT. The encoded protein is CASSLAGYFNTGELFF.